This TCR beta chain was sequenced in a study of T cell changes during pregnancy in multiple sclerosis (dated by TCRdb to the late 2010s). Turning to the overall study: The study looked at changes in the T cell repertoire across pregnancy in women with multiple sclerosis.

For this clone: Its antigen is still unknown. Per-base quality was not reported, and no clone a single base away is much larger than it.

In the germline V gene (reference sequence), CDR1 corresponds to PRHDT and CDR2 to FYEKMQ. Cut back by 4 bases and 7 bases, the V and J ends lie 11 bases apart. The CDR3 runs 13 residues from the cysteine to the phenylalanine. The kept DNA is CDR3 alone, 39 bases in frame from the first base. The library was prepared using the immunoSEQ multiplex PCR assay. TCRdb re-hosts the immuneACCESS table, in-frame sequences only. Its copies lack some clones; in the studies checked, an unresolved V gene accounts for under half of them, and the cause for the rest is not known. The table for this sample lists approximately 48,000 clones; 94% of them were counted only once. Together, the top ten hold 4.5% to 5.5% of the sample.

This sample comprised CD8+ T cells from peripheral blood mononuclear cells, obtained before pregnancy. The rearranged segments are TRBV13 and TRBJ2-1; no D gene can be assigned with confidence. The receptor's source is a female donor with multiple sclerosis, enrolled in a pregnancy study. The DNA sequence follows: TGTGCCAGCAGCTCCTCCCATGCGAATGAGCAGTTCTTC. The encoded protein is CASSSSHANEQFF.